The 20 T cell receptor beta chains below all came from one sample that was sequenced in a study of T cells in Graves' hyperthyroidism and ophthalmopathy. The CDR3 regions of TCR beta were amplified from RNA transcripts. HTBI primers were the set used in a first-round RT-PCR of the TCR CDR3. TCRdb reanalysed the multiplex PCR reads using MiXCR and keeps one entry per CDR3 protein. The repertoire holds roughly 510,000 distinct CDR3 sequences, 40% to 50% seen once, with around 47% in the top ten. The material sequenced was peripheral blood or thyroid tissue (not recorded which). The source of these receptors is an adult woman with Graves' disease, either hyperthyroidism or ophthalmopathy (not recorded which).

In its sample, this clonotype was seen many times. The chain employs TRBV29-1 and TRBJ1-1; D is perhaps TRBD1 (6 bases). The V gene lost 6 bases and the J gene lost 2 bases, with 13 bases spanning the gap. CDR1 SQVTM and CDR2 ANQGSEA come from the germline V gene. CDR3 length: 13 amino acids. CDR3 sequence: CSVVGQINTEAFF. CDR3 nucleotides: TGCAGCGTGGTTGGACAGATTAACACTGAAGCTTTCTTT.

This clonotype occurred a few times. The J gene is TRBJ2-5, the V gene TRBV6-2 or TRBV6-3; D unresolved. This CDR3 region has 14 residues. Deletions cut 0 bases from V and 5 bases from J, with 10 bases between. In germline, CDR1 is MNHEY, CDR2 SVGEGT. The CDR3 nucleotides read TGTGCCAGCAGTTACTCGACCCTCCCGGAGACCCAGTACTTC. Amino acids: CASSYSTLPETQYF.

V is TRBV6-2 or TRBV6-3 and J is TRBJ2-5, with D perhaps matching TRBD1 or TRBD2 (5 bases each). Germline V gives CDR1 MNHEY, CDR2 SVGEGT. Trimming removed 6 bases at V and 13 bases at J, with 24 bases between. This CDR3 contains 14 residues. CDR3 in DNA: TGTGCCAGCAGCCAGCGGTGGGACCTCTGGACACCGTACTTC. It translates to CASSQRWDLWTPYF.

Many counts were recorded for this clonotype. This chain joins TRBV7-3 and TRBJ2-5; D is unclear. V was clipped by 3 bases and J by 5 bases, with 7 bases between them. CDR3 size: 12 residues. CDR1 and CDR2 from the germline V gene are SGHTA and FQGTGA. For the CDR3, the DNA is TGTGCCAGCAGCTTCATAGGGGAGACCCAGTACTTC. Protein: CASSFIGETQYF.

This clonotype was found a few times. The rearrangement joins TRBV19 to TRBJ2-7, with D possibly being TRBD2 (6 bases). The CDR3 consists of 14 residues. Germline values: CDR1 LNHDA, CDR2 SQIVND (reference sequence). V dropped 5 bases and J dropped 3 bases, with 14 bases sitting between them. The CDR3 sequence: CASSLSGLVYEQYF. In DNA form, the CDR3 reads TGTGCCAGTAGTCTCTCGGGACTCGTCTACGAGCAGTACTTC. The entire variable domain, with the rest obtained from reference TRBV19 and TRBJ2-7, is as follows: DGGITQSPKYLFRKEGQNVTLSCEQNLNHDAMYWYRQDPGQGLRLIYYSQIVNDFQKGDIAEGYSVSREKKESFPLTVTSAQKNPTAFYLCASSLSGLVYEQYFGPGTRLTVT.

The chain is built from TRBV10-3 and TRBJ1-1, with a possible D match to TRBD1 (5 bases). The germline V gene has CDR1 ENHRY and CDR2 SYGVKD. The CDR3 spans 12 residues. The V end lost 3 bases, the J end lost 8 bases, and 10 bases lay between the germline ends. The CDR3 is CAISDLRDEAFF. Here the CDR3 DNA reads TGTGCCATCAGTGATCTCCGGGACGAAGCTTTCTTT.

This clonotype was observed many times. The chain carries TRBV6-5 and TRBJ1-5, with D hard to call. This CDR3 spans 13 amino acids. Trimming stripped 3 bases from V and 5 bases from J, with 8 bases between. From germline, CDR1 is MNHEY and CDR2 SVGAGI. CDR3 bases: TGTGCCAGCAGTTATAGTACGCATCAGCCCCAGCATTTT. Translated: CASSYSTHQPQHF.

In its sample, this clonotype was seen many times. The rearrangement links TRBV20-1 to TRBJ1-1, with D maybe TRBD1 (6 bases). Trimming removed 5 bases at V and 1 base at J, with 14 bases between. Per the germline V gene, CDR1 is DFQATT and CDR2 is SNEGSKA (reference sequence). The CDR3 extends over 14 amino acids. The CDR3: CSAREGGANTEAFF. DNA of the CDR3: TGCAGTGCTCGCGAGGGGGGAGCGAACACTGAAGCTTTCTTT.

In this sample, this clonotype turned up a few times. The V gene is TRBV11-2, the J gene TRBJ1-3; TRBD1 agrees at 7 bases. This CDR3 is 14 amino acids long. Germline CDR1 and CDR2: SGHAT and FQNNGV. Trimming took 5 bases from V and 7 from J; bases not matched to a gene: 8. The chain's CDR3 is CASSHEQGRNTIYF. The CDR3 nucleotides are TGTGCCAGCAGCCATGAACAGGGGCGGAACACCATATATTTT.

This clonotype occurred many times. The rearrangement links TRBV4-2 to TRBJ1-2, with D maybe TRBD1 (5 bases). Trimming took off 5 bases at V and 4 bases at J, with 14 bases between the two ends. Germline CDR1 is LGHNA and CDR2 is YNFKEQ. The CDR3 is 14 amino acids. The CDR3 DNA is TGTGCCAGCAGCGGGAGCAGGGACCTCTATGGCTACACCTTC. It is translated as CASSGSRDLYGYTF.

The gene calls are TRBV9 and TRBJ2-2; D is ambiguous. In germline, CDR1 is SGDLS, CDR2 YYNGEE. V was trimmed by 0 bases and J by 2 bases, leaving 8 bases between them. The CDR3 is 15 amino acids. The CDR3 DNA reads TGTGCCAGCAGCGTAGATCCGGCTAACACCGGGGAGCTGTTTTTT. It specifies CASSVDPANTGELFF.

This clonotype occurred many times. CDR3 nucleotides: TGTGCCAGCAGCCAGCGGGCGGGAGGGCATAATTGCGAGCAGTACTTC. Translated: CASSQRAGGHNCEQYF. The V call is TRBV7-2, the J call TRBJ2-7, with 9 nucleotides matching TRBD2. Germline loops: CDR1 SGHTA, CDR2 FQGNSA. The CDR3 loop spans 16 amino acids. Trimming took 5 bases from V and 6 from J; bases not matched to a gene: 14.

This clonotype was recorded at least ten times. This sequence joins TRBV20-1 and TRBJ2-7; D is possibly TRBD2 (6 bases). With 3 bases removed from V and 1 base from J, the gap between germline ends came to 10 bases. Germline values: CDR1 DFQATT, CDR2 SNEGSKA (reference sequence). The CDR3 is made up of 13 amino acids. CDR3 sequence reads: CSARGLASYEQYF. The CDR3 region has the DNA TGCAGTGCTAGGGGACTCGCTTCCTACGAGCAGTACTTC.

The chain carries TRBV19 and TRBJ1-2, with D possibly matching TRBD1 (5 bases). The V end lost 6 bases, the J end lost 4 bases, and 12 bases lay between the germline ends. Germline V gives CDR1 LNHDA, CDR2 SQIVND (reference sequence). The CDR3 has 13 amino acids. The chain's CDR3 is CASRTDKTYGYTF. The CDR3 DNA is TGTGCCAGTAGGACGGACAAGACCTATGGCTACACCTTC.

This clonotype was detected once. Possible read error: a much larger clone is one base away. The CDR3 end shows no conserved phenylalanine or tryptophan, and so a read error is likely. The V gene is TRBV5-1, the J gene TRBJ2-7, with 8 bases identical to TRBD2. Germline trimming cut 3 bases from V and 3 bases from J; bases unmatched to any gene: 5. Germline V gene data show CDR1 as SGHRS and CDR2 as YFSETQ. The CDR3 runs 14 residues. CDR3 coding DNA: TGCGCCAGCAGCTCGGGGACTAGGGGCTACGAGCAGTACTCC. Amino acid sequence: CASSSGTRGYEQYS.

CDR3 residues: CASSQVGGTNTGELFF. The CDR3, as DNA: TGTGCCAGCAGCCAAGTTGGAGGCACGAACACCGGGGAGCTGTTTTTT. This chain joins TRBV2 and TRBJ2-2; TRBD2 is a possible D gene (5 bases). The germline V gene encodes CDR1 SNHLY and CDR2 FYNNEI. The CDR3 runs 16 residues. V was cut by 6 bases and J by 0 bases, with 14 bases left in between.

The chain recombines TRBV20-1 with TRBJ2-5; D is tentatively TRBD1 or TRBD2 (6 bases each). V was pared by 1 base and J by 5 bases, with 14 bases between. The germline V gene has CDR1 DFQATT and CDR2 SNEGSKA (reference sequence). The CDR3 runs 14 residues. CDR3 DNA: TGCAGTGCTAGAGTTCGGGGGCGCAGGGAGACCCAGTACTTC. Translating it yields CSARVRGRRETQYF.

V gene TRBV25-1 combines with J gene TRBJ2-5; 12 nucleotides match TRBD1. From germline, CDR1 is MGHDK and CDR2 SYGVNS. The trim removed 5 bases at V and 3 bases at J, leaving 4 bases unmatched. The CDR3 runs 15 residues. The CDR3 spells CASSTGTGGKETQYF. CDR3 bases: TGTGCCAGCAGTACCGGGACAGGGGGCAAAGAGACCCAGTACTTC.

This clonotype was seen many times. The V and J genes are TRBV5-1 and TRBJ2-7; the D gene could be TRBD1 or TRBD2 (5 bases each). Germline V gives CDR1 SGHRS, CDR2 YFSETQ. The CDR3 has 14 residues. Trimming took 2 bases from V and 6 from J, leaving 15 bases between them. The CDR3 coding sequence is TGCGCCAGCAGCTTCTCTGCAGGGACCGCCGAGCAGTACTTC. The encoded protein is CASSFSAGTAEQYF.

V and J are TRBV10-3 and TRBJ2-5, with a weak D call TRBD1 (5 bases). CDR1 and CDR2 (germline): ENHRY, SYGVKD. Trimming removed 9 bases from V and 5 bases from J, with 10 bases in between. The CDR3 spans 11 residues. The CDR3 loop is CAIGDAETQYF. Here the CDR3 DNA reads TGTGCCATAGGGGATGCGGAGACCCAGTACTTC.